The 13 T cell receptor beta chains reported below all come from one sample, sequenced in a study of cytomegalovirus exposure and HLA in healthy donors. Produced via immunoSEQ multiplex PCR; TCRdb's table is partial and in-frame only. The sample consists of 200,000 to 250,000 clones, 83% of them appearing once. The sequenced sample consisted of PBMCs. The receptors derive from a woman aged 18-35 years in good health and CMV-seronegative.

V is TRBV12-5 and J is TRBJ2-7, with 12 bases fitting TRBD2. Trimming at V came to 2 bases and at J to 2 bases, leaving 4 bases not matched to a gene. The CDR3 totals 16 residues. Germline V gene sequence: CDR1 LGHNT, CDR2 FRNRAP. CDR3 nucleotides: TGTGCTAGTGGTTTGCCAAGGACTAGCGGGGCCTACGAGCAGTACTTC. Translated, it gives CASGLPRTSGAYEQYF. The complete variable domain, with remaining parts taken from reference TRBV12-5 and TRBJ2-7, reads DARVTQTPRHKVTEMGQEVTMRCQPILGHNTVFWYRQTMMQGLELLAYFRNRAPLDDSGMPKDRFSAEMPDATLATLKIQPSEPRDSAVYFCASGLPRTSGAYEQYFGPGTRLTVT.

The gene calls are TRBV27 and TRBJ1-2; no reliable D call. Germline CDR1 is MNHEY and CDR2 is SMNVEV (reference sequence). V dropped 5 bases and J dropped 4 bases, with 20 bases sitting between them. This CDR3 region has 16 residues. The CDR3 DNA follows: TGTGCCAGCAGTAACGCCGGGCCCCCCAGAGGCTATGGCTACACCTTC. Protein sequence: CASSNAGPPRGYGYTF.

This rearrangement joins TRBV28 to TRBJ2-1; TRBD1 might be the D (6 bases). This CDR3 region has 13 residues. The germline gives CDR1 MDHEN, CDR2 SYDVKM. V was pared by 3 bases and J by 9 bases, with 12 bases between. CDR3 coding DNA: TGTGCCAGCAGTTTTGACAGGAGGCGTGAGCAGTTCTTC. Translation: CASSFDRRREQFF. The variable domain in full, completed from reference TRBV28 and TRBJ2-1, reads DVKVTQSSRYLVKRTGEKVFLECVQDMDHENMFWYRQDPGLGLRLIYFSYDVKMKEKGDIPEGYSVSREKKERFSLILESASTNQTSMYLCASSFDRRREQFFGPGTRLTVL.

The V and J genes are TRBV4-1 and TRBJ1-5; the match to TRBD1 covers 8 bases. The germline gives CDR1 MGHRA, CDR2 YSYEKL. The junction had 4 bases not matched to a gene; V was cut back by 3 bases and J by 6 bases. The CDR3 spans 14 residues. The CDR3 reads CASSQRQGTQPQHF. The CDR3 DNA reads TGCGCCAGCAGCCAGCGACAGGGGACTCAGCCCCAGCATTTT.

The chain is built from TRBV7-3 and TRBJ2-7; TRBD1 is a possible D gene (6 bases). Looked up from germline, CDR1 is SGHTA and CDR2 is FQGTGA. V was cut by 5 bases and J by 2 bases, with 13 bases left in between. The CDR3 runs 14 residues. CDR3 amino acids: CASSVWDTAYEQYF. The CDR3, as DNA: TGTGCCAGCAGCGTCTGGGACACCGCCTACGAGCAGTACTTC.

The chain has TRBV19 and TRBJ1-2; D not certain. V was cut by 7 bases and J by 6 bases, with 12 bases left in between. The CDR3 length is 12 residues. CDR1 and CDR2 (germline): LNHDA, SQIVND (reference sequence). The CDR3 nucleotides read TGTGCCAGTATGGGTCCCCCTGATGGCTACACCTTC. It specifies CASMGPPDGYTF.

The rearrangement uses TRBV30 and TRBJ2-1; 14 bases fit TRBD2. Trimming cost V 3 bases and J 8 bases; bases outside gene matches: 6. The germline gives CDR1 GTSNPN, CDR2 SVGIG (reference sequence). The CDR3 has 15 residues. The CDR3 nucleotides read TGTGCCTGGAGCTCGGGACTAGCGGGAGAAGATGAGCAGTTCTTC. Translation: CAWSSGLAGEDEQFF.

The chain joins TRBV30 to TRBJ1-5; possible D gene TRBD1, 5 bases. V was trimmed by 0 bases and J by 3 bases, leaving 12 bases between them. Germline CDR1 is GTSNPN and CDR2 is SVGIG (reference sequence). The CDR3 has 15 amino acids. The CDR3 nucleotides read TGTGCCTGGAGTGTAAAGGGACTTACCAATCAGCCCCAGCATTTT. As protein: CAWSVKGLTNQPQHF.

This chain joins TRBV6-6 and TRBJ1-1; D uncertain. The germline gives CDR1 MNHNY, CDR2 SVGAGI (reference sequence). The CDR3 has 15 amino acids. The ends were cut back, 8 bases at V and 0 bases at J, with 16 bases in the middle. The chain's CDR3 is CASATTPDLNTEAFF. The CDR3 DNA reads TGTGCCAGCGCGACTACTCCCGACCTGAACACTGAAGCTTTCTTT.

This rearrangement joins TRBV19 to TRBJ2-7; D is undetermined. The CDR3 has 13 amino acids. The germline V gene encodes CDR1 LNHDA and CDR2 SQIVND (reference sequence). V lost 5 bases and J lost 0, with 8 bases in between. The CDR3 is CASSPPSSYEQYF. The CDR3 DNA reads as TGTGCCAGTAGTCCCCCCAGCTCCTACGAGCAGTACTTC.

The rearrangement joins TRBV2 to TRBJ2-7, with TRBD2 matching over 10 bases. V lost 3 bases to trimming and J lost 3 bases; unmatched junction nucleotides: 17. CDR1 is SNHLY and CDR2 is FYNNEI in the germline V gene. There are 19 residues in the CDR3. CDR3 DNA: TGTGCCAGCAGTGAGTCGAGCGGGGGGGCGGTAAAAGAAGGCTACGAGCAGTACTTC. Its translation is CASSESSGGAVKEGYEQYF. Full variable domain (remainder filled in from reference TRBV2 and TRBJ2-7): EPEVTQTPSHQVTQMGQEVILRCVPISNHLYFYWYRQILGQKVEFLVSFYNNEISEKSEIFDDQFSVERPDGSNFTLKIRSTKLEDSAMYFCASSESSGGAVKEGYEQYFGPGTRLTVT.

This CDR3 reads CASSRGRVNTGELFF. As DNA, the CDR3 is TGTGCCAGCAGCCGGGGCAGGGTGAACACCGGGGAGCTGTTTTTT. The chain joins TRBV7-6 to TRBJ2-2; D may be TRBD1 or TRBD2 (5 bases each). Trimming stripped 5 bases from V and 1 base from J, with 11 bases between. From germline, CDR1 is SGHVS and CDR2 FNYEAQ. The CDR3 is 15 amino acids.

The chain recombines TRBV2 with TRBJ2-5; D uncertain. The CDR3 runs 13 residues. Germline assignment: CDR1 SNHLY and CDR2 FYNNEI. The ends were cut back, 5 bases at V and 5 bases at J, with 12 bases in the middle. The CDR3 protein is CASSPTMVETQYF. The CDR3 DNA reads as TGTGCCAGCAGTCCTACAATGGTGGAGACCCAGTACTTC.